The sequence of this TCR beta chain was determined in a study of cytomegalovirus exposure and HLA in healthy donors. Notes on the study in general: For cytomegalovirus status, the classifier reportedly gave diagnoses with high specificity and sensitivity.

Only a few counts were recorded for this clone. What it binds is not known. The PCR used 60 Vbeta and 13 Jbeta primers. Using immunoSEQ multiplex PCR, the repertoire was profiled, and TCRdb retains in-frame clones only, with some absent. The sample has about 200,000 clones, about 13% seen once. Germline-derived CDR1 and CDR2 are MNHNS and SASEGT. Trimming cost V 0 bases and J 1 base, with 6 bases left between them. CDR3 size: 14 residues. Source material: PBMCs. The V gene is TRBV6-1, the J gene TRBJ1-2; a possible D gene is TRBD1 (6 bases). This receptor was obtained from a man aged 50-59 years in good health and CMV-seropositive. The CDR3 here is CASSEAGGNYGYTF. The CDR3, as DNA: TGTGCCAGCAGTGAAGCAGGGGGTAACTATGGCTACACCTTC.